The 18 T cell receptor beta chains below come from one sample, sequenced in a study of blood T cells in healthy people across ages. Combining a sample-barcoded 5' primer with a J-beta primer mix, a second PCR ran for about 6 to 11 cycles. From the 5' RACE reads, TCRdb called clonotypes with MiXCR, one entry per CDR3 protein. The sample consists of hundreds of thousands of distinct CDR3 sequences, about 42% of them appearing once. Sequences were obtained from blood. The source of these receptors is a man aged 60 to 69 in good health.

This chain joins TRBV5-6 and TRBJ1-1; a weak D match, TRBD1 (5 bases). From germline, CDR1 is SGHDT and CDR2 YYEEEE. This CDR3 region has 13 residues. Deletions cut 7 bases from V and 5 bases from J, with 15 bases between. In DNA, the CDR3 is TGTGCCAGCCGCTGGGGGTCCAGTACTGAAGCTTTCTTT. It is translated as CASRWGSSTEAFF.

J is TRBJ2-7 and V is TRBV5-1; 10 bases match TRBD2. J gave up 0 bases and V 3 bases, and 6 bases lay outside the gene matches. Germline V gene lookup returns CDR1 SGHRS and CDR2 YFSETQ. This CDR3 comprises 16 residues. CDR3 sequence: CASSSDGLADSYEQYF. CDR3 nucleotide sequence: TGCGCCAGCAGCTCTGACGGACTAGCGGACTCCTACGAGCAGTACTTC.

V gene TRBV20-1 combines with J gene TRBJ2-2; no firm D call. Trimming shortened V by 3 bases and J by 0 bases, and 14 bases separated the two germline ends. CDR1 DFQATT and CDR2 SNEGSKA come from the germline V gene (reference sequence). The CDR3 is 16 amino acids. CDR3 nucleotide sequence: TGCAGTGCTAGTGCCCGCGGCAGGACGAACACCGGGGAGCTGTTTTTT. Translating gives CSASARGRTNTGELFF.

The sample holds a few counts of this clonotype. The chain couples TRBV12-5 to TRBJ2-5, with 7 bases that match TRBD1. J lost 1 base, V lost 3 bases, and 2 bases had no gene match. Germline CDR1 reads LGHNT; CDR2 reads FRNRAP. The CDR3 is 14 amino acids. The CDR3 coding sequence is TGTGCTAGTGGTTTCGGACAGGCCCAAGAGACCCAGTACTTC. Translated: CASGFGQAQETQYF.

CDR3 nucleotide sequence: TGCAGCGTTCTCGCACTGAGCTACGAGCAGTACTTC. Residues: CSVLALSYEQYF. V and J are TRBV29-1 and TRBJ2-7, with D unclear. Trimming took 5 bases from V and 3 from J, leaving 11 bases between them. The CDR3 has 12 amino acids. CDR1 SQVTM and CDR2 ANQGSEA come from the germline V gene.

The J gene is TRBJ2-3, the V gene TRBV7-3, with 15 nucleotides matching TRBD2. The CDR3 runs to 17 residues. Germline V gives CDR1 SGHTA, CDR2 FQGTGA. The V segment lost 5 bases and the J segment 5 bases; nucleotides outside the gene matches: 8. The CDR3 loop is CASSPKGLAGGGDTQYF. The DNA for the CDR3 is TGTGCCAGCAGCCCGAAGGGACTAGCGGGAGGTGGAGATACGCAGTATTTT.

The rearrangement links TRBV20-1 to TRBJ1-1; 9 nucleotides agree with TRBD1. The CDR3 is 15 residues long. With V trimmed by 1 base and J by 5 bases, 8 bases remained unmatched. Germline-derived CDR1 and CDR2 are DFQATT and SNEGSKA (reference sequence). CDR3 region: CSARAFGQGRTEAFF. CDR3 sequence (DNA): TGCAGTGCTAGAGCCTTTGGACAGGGGAGGACTGAAGCTTTCTTT.

This clonotype came up a few times. The rearrangement links TRBV4-3 to TRBJ1-2; unclear D gene. Trimming pared 0 bases from V and 4 bases from J, leaving 12 bases between. Germline-derived CDR1 and CDR2 are LGHNA and YSLEER. The CDR3 extends over 15 amino acids. CDR3 in DNA: TGCGCCAGCAGCCAAGATGGCGCGGGCATCTATGGCTACACCTTC. Amino acid sequence: CASSQDGAGIYGYTF.

In this sample, this clonotype turned up once. DNA of the CDR3: TGTGCCAGCAGCTTAGCGGGAAGGTATGAAGCTTTCTTT. Translation: CASSLAGRYEAFF. The rearrangement uses TRBV7-2 and TRBJ1-1; D is uncertain. This CDR3 is 13 amino acids long. The V gene's germline CDR1 is SGHTA and CDR2 FQGNSA. Trimming shortened V by 0 bases and J by 7 bases, and 9 bases separated the two germline ends.

In its sample, this clonotype was seen a few times. CDR3 DNA: TGCAGCGTCCACGGAGGGACCGGGGAGCTGTTTTTT. Protein sequence: CSVHGGTGELFF. The chain uses TRBV29-1 and TRBJ2-2; possible D gene TRBD2, 6 bases. CDR3 length: 12 amino acids. CDR1 and CDR2 (germline): SQVTM, ANQGSEA. The V and J ends lost 6 bases and 5 bases respectively, with 10 bases between them.

The chain is built from TRBV29-1 and TRBJ1-2; weak D call: TRBD1 (5 bases). Germline V gene sequence: CDR1 SQVTM, CDR2 ANQGSEA. The germline V and J ends were trimmed by 0 bases and 7 bases, with 21 bases remaining between them. CDR3 length: 16 amino acids. CDR3 sequence reads: CSVEDNWGKIRGGYTF. In DNA form, the CDR3 reads TGCAGCGTTGAAGATAATTGGGGCAAAATCAGAGGTGGCTACACCTTC.

This clonotype was detected many times. The chain joins TRBV6-5 to TRBJ2-1; D may correspond to TRBD1 or TRBD2 (5 bases each). The CDR3 extends over 13 amino acids. The germline V and J ends were trimmed by 6 bases and 2 bases, with 8 bases remaining between them. Germline V gene sequence: CDR1 MNHEY, CDR2 SVGAGI. CDR3 in DNA: TGTGCCAGCAGCCTGGGGGCCTACAATGAGCAGTTCTTC. It encodes CASSLGAYNEQFF.

J is TRBJ2-3 and V is TRBV11-3, with D perhaps matching TRBD1 (5 bases). Trimming cost V 3 bases and J 4 bases, with 20 bases left between them. This CDR3 comprises 17 residues. Per the germline V gene, CDR1 is SGHNT and CDR2 is YENEEA. The CDR3 bases are TGTGCCAGCAGCTTCTCCCCCGCCACAGGTGGACCAGATACGCAGTATTTT. This translates into CASSFSPATGGPDTQYF.

With regard to this clonotype: This may come from a read error, since a much larger clone is one base off. This chain uses TRBV12-3 or TRBV12-4 with TRBJ1-4; D unresolved. This CDR3 contains 14 residues. With 7 bases removed from V and 5 bases from J, the gap between germline ends came to 14 bases. CDR3 nucleotide sequence: TGTGCCAGCACCTCGACAAGAGGGAATGAAAAACTGTTTTTT. This sequence encodes CASTSTRGNEKLFF.

Of note for this clonotype: A junction end diverges from the germline sequence, so it may reflect a read error. This chain connects TRBV18 to TRBJ2-1; tentative D call: TRBD2 (5 bases). CDR1 KGHSH and CDR2 LQKENI come from the germline V gene. The CDR3 has 13 residues. The CDR3, as DNA: TGTGCCATCTCACCTCAGAGGGACAATGAGCAGTTCTTC. Protein: CAISPQRDNEQFF.

This clonotype has a handful of counts. The chain has TRBV20-1 and TRBJ2-1; the D is unclear. Germline CDR1 reads DFQATT; CDR2 reads SNEGSKA (reference sequence). The CDR3 runs to 14 residues. The CDR3 nucleotides are TGCAGCGCGCTCGCGGCTCCCCCCTCTAATGAGCAGTTCTTC. It codes for CSALAAPPSNEQFF.

The CDR3 loop is CASSSDSYRPQHF. The CDR3 DNA sequence: TGTGCCAGCAGCTCCGACTCCTACCGGCCCCAGCATTTT. The gene calls are TRBV7-2 and TRBJ1-5; D uncertain. Per the germline V gene, CDR1 is SGHTA and CDR2 is FQGNSA. This CDR3 has 13 amino acids. V lost 4 bases and J 9 bases, leaving 13 bases between the germline ends.

This clonotype has a handful of counts. The chain carries TRBV7-2 and TRBJ2-1; 9 nucleotides line up with TRBD2. The V gene's germline CDR1 is SGHTA and CDR2 FQGNSA. The CDR3 contains 14 residues. V was clipped by 6 bases and J by 4 bases; unmatched bases: 4. The CDR3 here is CASRRGGVYNEQFF. In DNA form, the CDR3 reads TGTGCCAGCAGGCGCGGGGGGGTATACAATGAGCAGTTCTTC.